This entry lists 2 T cell receptor beta chains sequenced from one sample in a study of blood T cells in healthy people across ages. The second PCR ran about 6 to 11 cycles with a sample-barcoded 5' primer and J-beta primers. MiXCR, applied by TCRdb to the 5' RACE reads, yields one record per CDR3 protein. The sample lists fewer than 900,000 distinct CDR3 sequences; approximately 39% were seen once. The sequenced material came from blood. Receptor source: a woman aged 60 to 75 in good health.

In this sample, this clonotype turned up a few times. The chain couples TRBV21-1 to TRBJ2-1; TRBD2 is the table's D call, not checked against the DNA. TRBV21-1 is a pseudogene locus. The CDR3 has 17 amino acids. The CDR3, as DNA: TGTGCCAGCAGCAAAGCGGCACCAGGGCCGGCCTACAATGAGCAGTTCTTC. This translates into CASSKAAPGPAYNEQFF.

The rearrangement links TRBV6-1 to TRBJ2-6, with D perhaps TRBD1 (6 bases). There are 16 residues in the CDR3. Germline CDR1 reads MNHNS; CDR2 reads SASEGT. V was clipped by 6 bases and J by 0 bases, with 12 bases between them. CDR3 coding DNA: TGTGCCAGCAGAGAACAGGGCCACTCTGGGGCCAACGTCCTGACTTTC. The encoded protein is CASREQGHSGANVLTF.